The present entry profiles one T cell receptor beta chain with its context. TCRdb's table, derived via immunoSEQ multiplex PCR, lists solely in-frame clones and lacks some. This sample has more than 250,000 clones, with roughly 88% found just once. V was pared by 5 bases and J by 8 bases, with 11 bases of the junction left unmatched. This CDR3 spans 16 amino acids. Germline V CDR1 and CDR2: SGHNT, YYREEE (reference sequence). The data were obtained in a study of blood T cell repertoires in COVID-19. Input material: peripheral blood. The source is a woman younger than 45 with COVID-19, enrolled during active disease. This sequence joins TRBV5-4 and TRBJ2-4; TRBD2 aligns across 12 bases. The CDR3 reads CASSPLAGGPEDIQYF. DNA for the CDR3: TGTGCCAGCAGTCCTCTAGCGGGGGGGCCAGAGGACATTCAGTACTTC.